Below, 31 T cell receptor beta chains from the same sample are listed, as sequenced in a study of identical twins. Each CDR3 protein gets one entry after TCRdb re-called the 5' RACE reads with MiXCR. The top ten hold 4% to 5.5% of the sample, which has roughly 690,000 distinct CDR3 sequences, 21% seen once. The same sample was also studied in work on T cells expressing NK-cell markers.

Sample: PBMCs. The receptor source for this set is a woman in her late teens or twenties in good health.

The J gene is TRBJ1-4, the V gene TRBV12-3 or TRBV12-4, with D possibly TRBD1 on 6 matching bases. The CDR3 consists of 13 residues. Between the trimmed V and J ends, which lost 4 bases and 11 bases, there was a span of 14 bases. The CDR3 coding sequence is TGTGCCAGCAGTTCCCCTGAGGGGGGGAAACTGTTTTTT. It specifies CASSSPEGGKLFF.

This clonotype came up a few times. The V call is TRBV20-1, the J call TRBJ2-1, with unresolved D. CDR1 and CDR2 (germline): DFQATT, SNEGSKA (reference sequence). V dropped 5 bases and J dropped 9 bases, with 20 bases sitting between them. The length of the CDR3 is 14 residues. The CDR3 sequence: CSAPHGLVDGEQFF. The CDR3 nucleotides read TGCAGTGCTCCACATGGGCTAGTGGATGGTGAGCAGTTCTTC.

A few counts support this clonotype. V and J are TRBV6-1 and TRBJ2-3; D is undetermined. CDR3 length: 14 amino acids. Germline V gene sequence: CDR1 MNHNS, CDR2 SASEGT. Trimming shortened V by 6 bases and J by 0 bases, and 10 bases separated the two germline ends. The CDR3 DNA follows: TGTGCCAGCAGGCAGACTGCTAGCACAGATACGCAGTATTTT. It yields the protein CASRQTASTDTQYF.

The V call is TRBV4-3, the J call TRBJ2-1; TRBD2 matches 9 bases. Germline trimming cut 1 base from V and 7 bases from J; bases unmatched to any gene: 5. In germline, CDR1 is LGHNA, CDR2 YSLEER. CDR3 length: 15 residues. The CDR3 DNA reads TGCGCCAGCAGCCAAGTTTCAGCGGGAGGAAATGAGCAGTTCTTC. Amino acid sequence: CASSQVSAGGNEQFF.

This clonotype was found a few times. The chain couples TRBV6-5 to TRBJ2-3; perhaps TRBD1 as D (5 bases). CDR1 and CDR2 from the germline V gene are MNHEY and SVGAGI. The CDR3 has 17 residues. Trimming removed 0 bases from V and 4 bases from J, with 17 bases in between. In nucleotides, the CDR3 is TGTGCCAGCAGTTACTCGATTAACAGGTGGGATGCAGATACGCAGTATTTT. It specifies CASSYSINRWDADTQYF.

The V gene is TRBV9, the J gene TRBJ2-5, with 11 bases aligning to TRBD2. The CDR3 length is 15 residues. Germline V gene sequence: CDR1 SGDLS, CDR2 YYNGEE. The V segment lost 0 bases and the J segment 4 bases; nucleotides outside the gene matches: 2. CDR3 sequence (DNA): TGTGCCAGCAGCGTAGTTGGGACTAGCGGAGAGACCCAGTACTTC. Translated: CASSVVGTSGETQYF.

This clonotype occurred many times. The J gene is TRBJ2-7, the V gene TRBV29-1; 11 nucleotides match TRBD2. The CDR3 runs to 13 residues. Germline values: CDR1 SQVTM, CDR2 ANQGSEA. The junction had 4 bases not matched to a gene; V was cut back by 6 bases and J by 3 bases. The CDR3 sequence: CSVRTSGRYEQYF. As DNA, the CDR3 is TGCAGCGTCAGGACTAGCGGGCGCTACGAGCAGTACTTC.

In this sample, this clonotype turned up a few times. In nucleotides, the CDR3 is TGCGCCAGCAAGCCCGACAGGCCGCGTACTAACTATGGCTACACCTTC. It translates to CASKPDRPRTNYGYTF. The chain links TRBV5-1 to TRBJ1-2; TRBD1 is a possible D gene (6 bases). V shed 6 bases and J shed 0 bases, with 18 bases lying between them. Looked up from germline, CDR1 is SGHRS and CDR2 is YFSETQ. CDR3 length: 16 residues.

This chain's CDR3 is CASSLRDRSSYEQYF. The DNA of the CDR3 is TGTGCCAGCTCACTCCGGGACAGGAGCTCCTACGAGCAGTACTTC. The chain recombines TRBV18 with TRBJ2-7, with 8 nucleotides matching TRBD1. CDR3 length: 15 residues. Germline-derived CDR1 and CDR2 are KGHSH and LQKENI. The junction had 5 bases not matched to a gene; V was cut back by 4 bases and J by 0 bases.

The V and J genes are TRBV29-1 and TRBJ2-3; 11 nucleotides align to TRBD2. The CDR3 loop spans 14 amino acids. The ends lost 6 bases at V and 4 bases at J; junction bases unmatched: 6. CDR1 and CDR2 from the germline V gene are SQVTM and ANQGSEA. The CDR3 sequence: CSVAGTSGPDTQYF. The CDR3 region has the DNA TGCAGCGTCGCCGGGACTAGCGGCCCAGATACGCAGTATTTT.

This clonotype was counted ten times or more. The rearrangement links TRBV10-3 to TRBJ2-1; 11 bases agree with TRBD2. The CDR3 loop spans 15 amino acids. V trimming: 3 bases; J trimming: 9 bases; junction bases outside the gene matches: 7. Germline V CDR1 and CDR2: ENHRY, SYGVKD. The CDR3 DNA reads TGTGCCATCAGTGATGAACTAGCGGGAGTCGGTGAGCAGTTCTTC. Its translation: CAISDELAGVGEQFF.

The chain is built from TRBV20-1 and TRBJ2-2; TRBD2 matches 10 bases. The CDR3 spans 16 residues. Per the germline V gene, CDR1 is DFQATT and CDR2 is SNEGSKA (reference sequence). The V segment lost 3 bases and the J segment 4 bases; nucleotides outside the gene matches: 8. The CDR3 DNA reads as TGCAGTGCTAGTGGGACTAGCGTAGATATCACCGGGGAGCTGTTTTTT. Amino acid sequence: CSASGTSVDITGELFF.

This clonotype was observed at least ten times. In nucleotides, the CDR3 is TGTGCCACCAGCAGGGGGGACAGGACTGATGGCTACACCTTC. Residues: CATSRGDRTDGYTF. The chain carries TRBV15 and TRBJ1-2; 8 bases line up with TRBD1. CDR1 and CDR2 from the germline V gene are LNHNV and YYDKDF (reference sequence). Trimming removed 3 bases from V and 6 bases from J; junction bases left unmatched: 6. The CDR3 extends over 14 amino acids.

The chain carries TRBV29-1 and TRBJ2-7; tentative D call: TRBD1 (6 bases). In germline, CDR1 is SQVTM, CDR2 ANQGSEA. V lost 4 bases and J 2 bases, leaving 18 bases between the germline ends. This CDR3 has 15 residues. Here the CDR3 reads CSVVYLGGHPYEQYF. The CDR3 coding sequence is TGCAGCGTTGTCTACTTAGGGGGACACCCCTACGAGCAGTACTTC.

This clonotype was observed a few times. Here the CDR3 DNA reads TGTGCCAGCACCGCCGGGAGGCTCGTCGATGAAGCTTTCTTT. Translated: CASTAGRLVDEAFF. The chain is built from TRBV12-3 or TRBV12-4 and TRBJ1-1; unclear D gene. CDR3 length: 14 amino acids. The V and J ends lost 7 bases and 7 bases respectively, with 19 bases between them.

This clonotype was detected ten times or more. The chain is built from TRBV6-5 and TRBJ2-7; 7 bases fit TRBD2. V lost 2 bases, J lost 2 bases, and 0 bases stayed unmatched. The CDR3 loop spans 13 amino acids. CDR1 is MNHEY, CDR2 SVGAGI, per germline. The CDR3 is CASSYGTTYEQYF. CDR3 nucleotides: TGTGCCAGCAGTTACGGGACTACCTACGAGCAGTACTTC.

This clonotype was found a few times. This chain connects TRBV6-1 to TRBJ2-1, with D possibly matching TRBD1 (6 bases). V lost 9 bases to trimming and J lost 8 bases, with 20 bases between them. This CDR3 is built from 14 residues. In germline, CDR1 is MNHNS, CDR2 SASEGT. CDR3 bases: TGTGCCAGTAATACCGGGACACCTTCCGATGAGCAGTTCTTC. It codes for CASNTGTPSDEQFF.

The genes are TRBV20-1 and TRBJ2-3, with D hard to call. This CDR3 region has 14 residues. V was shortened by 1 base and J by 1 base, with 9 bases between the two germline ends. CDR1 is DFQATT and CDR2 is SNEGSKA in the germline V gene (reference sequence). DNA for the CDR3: TGCAGTGCTAGAGCGGGTAGGGGCACAGATACGCAGTATTTT. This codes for CSARAGRGTDTQYF.

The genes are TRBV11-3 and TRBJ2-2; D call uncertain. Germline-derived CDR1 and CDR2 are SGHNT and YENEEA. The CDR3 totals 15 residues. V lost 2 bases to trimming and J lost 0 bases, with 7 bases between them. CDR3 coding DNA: TGTGCCAGCAGCTTAATAGATCCGAACACCGGGGAGCTGTTTTTT. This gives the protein CASSLIDPNTGELFF.

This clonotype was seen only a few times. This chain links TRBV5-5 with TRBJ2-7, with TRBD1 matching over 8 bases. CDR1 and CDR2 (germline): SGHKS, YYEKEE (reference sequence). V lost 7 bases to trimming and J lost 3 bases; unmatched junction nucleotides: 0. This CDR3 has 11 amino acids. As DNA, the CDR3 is TGTGCCAGCGACAGGGGCTACGAGCAGTACTTC. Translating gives CASDRGYEQYF.

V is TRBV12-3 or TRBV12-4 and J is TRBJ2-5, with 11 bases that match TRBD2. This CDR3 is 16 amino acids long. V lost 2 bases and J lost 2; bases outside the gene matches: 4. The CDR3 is CASSLSSGGGQETQYF. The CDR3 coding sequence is TGTGCCAGCAGTTTAAGTAGCGGGGGGGGACAAGAGACCCAGTACTTC.

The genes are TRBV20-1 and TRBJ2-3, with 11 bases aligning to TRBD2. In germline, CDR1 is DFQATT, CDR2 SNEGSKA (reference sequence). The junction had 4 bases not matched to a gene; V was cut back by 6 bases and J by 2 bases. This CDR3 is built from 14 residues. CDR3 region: CSAGTSGTTDTQYF. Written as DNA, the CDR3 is TGCAGTGCAGGGACTAGCGGAACCACAGATACGCAGTATTTT.

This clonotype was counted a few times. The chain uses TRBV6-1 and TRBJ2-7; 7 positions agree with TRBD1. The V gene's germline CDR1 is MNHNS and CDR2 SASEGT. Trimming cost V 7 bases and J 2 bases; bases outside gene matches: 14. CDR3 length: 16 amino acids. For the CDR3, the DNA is TGTGCCAGCAACCCCGGAGGAGGTCAGGGGGCCTACGAGCAGTACTTC. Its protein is CASNPGGGQGAYEQYF.

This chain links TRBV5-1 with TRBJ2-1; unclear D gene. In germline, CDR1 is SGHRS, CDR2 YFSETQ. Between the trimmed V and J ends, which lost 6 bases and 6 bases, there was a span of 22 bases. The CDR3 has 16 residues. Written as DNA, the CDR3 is TGCGCCAGCAACCAGTGGGTCCCCTTTCCTACCAATGAGCAGTTCTTC. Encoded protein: CASNQWVPFPTNEQFF.

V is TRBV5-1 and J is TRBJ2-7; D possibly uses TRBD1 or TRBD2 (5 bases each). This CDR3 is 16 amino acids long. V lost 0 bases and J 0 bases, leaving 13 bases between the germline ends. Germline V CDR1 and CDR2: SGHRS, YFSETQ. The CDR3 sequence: CASSLATGTLSYEQYF. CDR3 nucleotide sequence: TGCGCCAGCAGCTTGGCCACGGGGACCCTCTCCTACGAGCAGTACTTC.

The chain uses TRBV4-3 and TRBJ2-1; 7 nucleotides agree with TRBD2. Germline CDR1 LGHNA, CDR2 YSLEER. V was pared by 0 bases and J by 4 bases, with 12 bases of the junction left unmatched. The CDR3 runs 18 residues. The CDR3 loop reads CASSQDWLAAPKYNEQFF. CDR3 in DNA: TGCGCCAGCAGCCAAGATTGGCTAGCGGCCCCTAAATACAATGAGCAGTTCTTC.

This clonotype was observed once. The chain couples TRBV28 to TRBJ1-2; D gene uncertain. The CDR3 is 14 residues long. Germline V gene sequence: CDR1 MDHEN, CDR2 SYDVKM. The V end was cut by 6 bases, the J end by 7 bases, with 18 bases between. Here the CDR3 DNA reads TGTGCCAGCAGAACGTCGGGCAGAACTATTGGCTACACCTTC. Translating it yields CASRTSGRTIGYTF.

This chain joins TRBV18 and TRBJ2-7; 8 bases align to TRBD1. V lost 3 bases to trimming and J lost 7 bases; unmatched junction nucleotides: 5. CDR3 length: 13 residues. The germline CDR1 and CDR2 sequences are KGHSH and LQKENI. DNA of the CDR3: TGTGCCAGCTCACCTTCGACAGGGGAGGAGCAGTACTTC. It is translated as CASSPSTGEEQYF.

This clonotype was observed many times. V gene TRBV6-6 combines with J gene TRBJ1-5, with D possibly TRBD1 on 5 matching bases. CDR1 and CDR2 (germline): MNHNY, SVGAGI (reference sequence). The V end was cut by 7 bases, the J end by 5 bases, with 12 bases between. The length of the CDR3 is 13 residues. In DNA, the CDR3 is TGTGCCAGCAACTTTCGGGGGGATCAGCCCCAGCATTTT. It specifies CASNFRGDQPQHF.

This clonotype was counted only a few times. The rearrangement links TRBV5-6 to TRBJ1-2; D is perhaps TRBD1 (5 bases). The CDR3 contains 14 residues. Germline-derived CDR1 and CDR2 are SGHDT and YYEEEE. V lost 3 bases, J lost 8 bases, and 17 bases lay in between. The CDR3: CASSYDSPSEGYTF. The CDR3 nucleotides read TGTGCCAGCAGCTACGACAGCCCCTCGGAGGGCTACACCTTC.

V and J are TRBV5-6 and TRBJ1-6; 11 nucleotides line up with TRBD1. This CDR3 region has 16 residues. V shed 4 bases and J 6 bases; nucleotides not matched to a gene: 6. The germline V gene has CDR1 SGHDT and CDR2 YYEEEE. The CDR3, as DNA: TGTGCCAGCAGCACGCCGGGACAGGGGGTTAATTCACCCCTCCACTTT. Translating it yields CASSTPGQGVNSPLHF.